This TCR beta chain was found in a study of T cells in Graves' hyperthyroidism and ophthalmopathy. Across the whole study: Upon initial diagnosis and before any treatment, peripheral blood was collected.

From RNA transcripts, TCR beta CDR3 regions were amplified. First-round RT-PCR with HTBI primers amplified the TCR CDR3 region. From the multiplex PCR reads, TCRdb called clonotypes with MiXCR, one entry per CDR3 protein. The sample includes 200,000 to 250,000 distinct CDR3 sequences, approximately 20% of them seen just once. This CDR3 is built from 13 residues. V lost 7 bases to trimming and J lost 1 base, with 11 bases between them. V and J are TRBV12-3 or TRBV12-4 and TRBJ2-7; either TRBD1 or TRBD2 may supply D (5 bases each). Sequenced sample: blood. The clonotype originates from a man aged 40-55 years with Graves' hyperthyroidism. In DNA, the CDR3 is TGTGCCAGCACCTTAGGGGAGTCCTACGAGCAGTACTTC. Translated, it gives CASTLGESYEQYF.